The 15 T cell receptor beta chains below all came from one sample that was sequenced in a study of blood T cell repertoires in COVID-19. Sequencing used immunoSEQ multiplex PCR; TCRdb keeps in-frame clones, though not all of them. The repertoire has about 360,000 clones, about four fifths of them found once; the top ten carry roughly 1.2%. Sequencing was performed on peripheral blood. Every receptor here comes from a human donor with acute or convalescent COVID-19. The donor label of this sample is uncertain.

CDR3 amino acids: CASKQEGNQPQHF. CDR3 coding DNA: TGTGCCAGCAAACAAGAGGGCAATCAGCCCCAGCATTTT. The V call is TRBV2, the J call TRBJ1-5; no clear D gene. The germline V gene has CDR1 SNHLY and CDR2 FYNNEI. Deletions cut 7 bases from V and 2 bases from J, with 9 bases between. The CDR3 totals 13 residues.

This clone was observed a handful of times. CDR3 residues: CAWSLGGGNYGYTF. CDR3 DNA: TGTGCCTGGAGTCTCGGAGGGGGCAACTATGGCTACACCTTC. This chain joins TRBV30 and TRBJ1-2, with TRBD1 identical over 7 bases. The V segment lost 2 bases and the J segment 2 bases; nucleotides outside the gene matches: 5. This CDR3 is built from 14 residues. The germline gives CDR1 GTSNPN, CDR2 SVGIG (reference sequence).

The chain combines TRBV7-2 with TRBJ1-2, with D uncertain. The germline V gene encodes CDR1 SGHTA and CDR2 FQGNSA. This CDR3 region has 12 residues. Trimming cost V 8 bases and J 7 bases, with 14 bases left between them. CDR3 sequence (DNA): TGTGCCAGCGAGGAGGGTCTGAGTGGCTACACCTTC. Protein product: CASEEGLSGYTF.

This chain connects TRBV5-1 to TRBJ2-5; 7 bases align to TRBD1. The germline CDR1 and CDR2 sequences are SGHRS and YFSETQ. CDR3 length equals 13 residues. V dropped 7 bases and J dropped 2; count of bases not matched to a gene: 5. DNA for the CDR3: TGCGCCAGCCGAACCAGGGGGCAAGAGACCCAGTACTTC. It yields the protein CASRTRGQETQYF.

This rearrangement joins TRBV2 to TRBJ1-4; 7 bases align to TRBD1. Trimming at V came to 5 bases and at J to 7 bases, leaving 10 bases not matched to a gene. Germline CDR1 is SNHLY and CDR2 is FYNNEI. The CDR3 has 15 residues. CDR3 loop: CASSPDRARGEKLFF. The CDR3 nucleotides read TGTGCCAGCAGTCCCGACAGGGCGAGAGGTGAAAAACTGTTTTTT.

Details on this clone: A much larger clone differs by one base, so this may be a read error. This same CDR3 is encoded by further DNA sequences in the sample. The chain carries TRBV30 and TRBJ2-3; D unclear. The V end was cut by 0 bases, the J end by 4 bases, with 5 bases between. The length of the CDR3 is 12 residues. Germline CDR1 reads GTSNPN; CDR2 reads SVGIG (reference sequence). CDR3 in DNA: TGTGCCTGGAGTGTGTCCGCAGATACGCAGTATTTT. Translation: CAWSVSADTQYF.

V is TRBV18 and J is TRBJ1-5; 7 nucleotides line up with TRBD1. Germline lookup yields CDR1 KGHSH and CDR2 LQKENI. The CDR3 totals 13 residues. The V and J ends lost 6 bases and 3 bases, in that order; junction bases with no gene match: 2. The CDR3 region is CASSGTDNQPQHF. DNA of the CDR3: TGTGCCAGCTCCGGGACAGACAATCAGCCCCAGCATTTT.

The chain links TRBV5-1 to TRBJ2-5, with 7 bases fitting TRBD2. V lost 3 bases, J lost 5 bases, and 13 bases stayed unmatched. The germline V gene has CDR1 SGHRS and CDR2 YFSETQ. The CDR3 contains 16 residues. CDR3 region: CASSSQPNYGRETQYF. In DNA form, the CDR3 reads TGCGCCAGCAGCTCCCAACCGAACTACGGGAGGGAGACCCAGTACTTC.

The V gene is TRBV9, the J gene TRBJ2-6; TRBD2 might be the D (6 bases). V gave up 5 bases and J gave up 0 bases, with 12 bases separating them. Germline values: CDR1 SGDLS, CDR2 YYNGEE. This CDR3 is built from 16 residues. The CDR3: CASRRGLSSGANVLTF. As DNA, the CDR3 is TGTGCCAGCAGGCGGGGCTTAAGCTCTGGGGCCAACGTCCTGACTTTC.

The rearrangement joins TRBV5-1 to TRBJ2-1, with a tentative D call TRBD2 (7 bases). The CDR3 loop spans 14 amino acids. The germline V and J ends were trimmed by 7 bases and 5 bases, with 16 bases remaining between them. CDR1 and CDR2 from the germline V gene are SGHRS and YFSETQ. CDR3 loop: CASRGRESNNEQFF. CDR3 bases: TGCGCCAGCCGGGGGCGGGAGAGTAACAATGAGCAGTTCTTC.

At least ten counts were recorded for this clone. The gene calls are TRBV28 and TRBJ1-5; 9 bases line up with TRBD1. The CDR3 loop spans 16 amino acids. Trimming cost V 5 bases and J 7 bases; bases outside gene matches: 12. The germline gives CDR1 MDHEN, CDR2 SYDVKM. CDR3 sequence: CASSPRTGVGRQPQHF. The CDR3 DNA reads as TGTGCCAGCAGTCCCCGGACAGGGGTGGGCCGGCAGCCCCAGCATTTT.

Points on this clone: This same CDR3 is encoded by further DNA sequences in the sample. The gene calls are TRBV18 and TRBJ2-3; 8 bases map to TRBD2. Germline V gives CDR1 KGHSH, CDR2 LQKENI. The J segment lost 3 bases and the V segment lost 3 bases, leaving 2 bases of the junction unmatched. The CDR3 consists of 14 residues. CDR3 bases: TGTGCCAGCTCACCTAGCGGGGTAACAGATACGCAGTATTTT. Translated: CASSPSGVTDTQYF.

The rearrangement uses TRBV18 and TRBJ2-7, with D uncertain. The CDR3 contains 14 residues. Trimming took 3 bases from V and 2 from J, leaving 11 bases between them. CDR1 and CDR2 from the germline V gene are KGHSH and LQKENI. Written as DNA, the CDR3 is TGTGCCAGCTCACCGGCAGGTACCCCCTACGAGCAGTACTTC. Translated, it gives CASSPAGTPYEQYF.

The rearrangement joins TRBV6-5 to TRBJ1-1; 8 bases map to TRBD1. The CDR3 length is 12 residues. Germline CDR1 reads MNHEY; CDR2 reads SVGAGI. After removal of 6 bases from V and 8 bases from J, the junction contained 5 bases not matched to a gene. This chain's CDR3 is CASSWTGREAFF. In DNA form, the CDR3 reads TGTGCCAGCAGCTGGACAGGGCGGGAAGCTTTCTTT.

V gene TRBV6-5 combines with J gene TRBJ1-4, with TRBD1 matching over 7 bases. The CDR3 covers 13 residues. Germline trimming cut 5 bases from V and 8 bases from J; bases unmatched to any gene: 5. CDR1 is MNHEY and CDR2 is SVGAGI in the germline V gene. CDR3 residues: CASSMTGREKLFF. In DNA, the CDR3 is TGTGCCAGCAGTATGACAGGGAGGGAAAAACTGTTTTTT.